This is a list of T cell receptor beta chains from one sample in a study of technical replicates of blood from a handful of donors. The method was immunoSEQ multiplex PCR; TCRdb's version includes in-frame clones alone and lacks a portion of them. The sample has about 56,000 clones; 80% to 95% are singletons. Sequences were obtained from PBMCs. Every receptor here comes from a human donor in good health. Some clones in this sample may be carry-over from other donors' samples. CDR3s include the opening cysteine and the closing phenylalanine or tryptophan. The D gene is left open where the match is weak. Some rows mark clone size as missing; the rest say once, few, many or name a class of expanded clone.

v_gene	d_gene	j_gene	abundance	CDR3nt	CDR3aa
TRBV15	TRBD2	TRBJ2-7	NA	TGTGCCACCAGCAGAGAGGTAGGCCTAGCGGAGGGAAACTCCTACGAGCAGTACTTC	CATSREVGLAEGNSYEQYF
TRBV7-6	NA	TRBJ2-2	few	TGTGCCAGCAGCTTAGAGCCTAGCCAAACCGGGGAGCTGTTTTTT	CASSLEPSQTGELFF
TRBV7-9	TRBD1	TRBJ1-4	NA	TGTGCCAGCAGCCCGCGGGACAGCCAAAATGAAAAACTGTTTTTT	CASSPRDSQNEKLFF
TRBV12-5	TRBD2	TRBJ2-2	once	TGTGCTAGTGGCTCGGGACTAGCTTTCACCGGGGAGCTGTTTTTT	CASGSGLAFTGELFF
TRBV7-3	TRBD2	TRBJ2-1	NA	TGTGCCAGCAGCTCACTAGCGGGGGGGAGTATCTACAATGAGCAGTTCTTC	CASSSLAGGSIYNEQFF
TRBV7-2	NA	TRBJ2-1	NA	TGTGCCAGCAGCTTAGAGAGCGGAGGGAATGAGCAGTTCTTC	CASSLESGGNEQFF
TRBV10-3	NA	TRBJ1-5	NA	TGTGCCATCAGTGACAGGGGTGGGGATCAGCCCCAGCATTTT	CAISDRGGDQPQHF
TRBV28	TRBD1	TRBJ2-7	NA	TGTGCCAGCAGGAAGACAGGGGGGGCTAACTACGAGCAGTACTTC	CASRKTGGANYEQYF
TRBV2	TRBD1	TRBJ1-1	NA	TGTGCCAGCACCCTGACAGGGAGTGGAGCTTTCTTT	CASTLTGSGAFF
TRBV23-1	NA	TRBJ1-5	once	TGCGCCAGCAGTCAGCCGACAGTCATCACAAGCCAGCCCCAGCATTTT	CASSQPTVITSQPQHF
TRBV19	TRBD1	TRBJ1-6	NA	TGTGCCAGTAGTCGGGACAGTAATAATTCACCCCTCCACTTT	CASSRDSNNSPLHF
TRBV19	NA	TRBJ1-5	NA	TGTGCCAGTAGTGAGAGGGGGAATCAGCCCCAGCATTTT	CASSERGNQPQHF
TRBV5-1	NA	TRBJ2-4	NA	TGCGCCAGCAGCCCGGCCCGGCAGGACACCCCGACCAAAAACATTCAGTACTTC	CASSPARQDTPTKNIQYF
TRBV27	TRBD2	TRBJ2-3	NA	TGTGCCAGCAGTTTATCGGGGGACGGGAGGGATACGCAGTATTTT	CASSLSGDGRDTQYF
TRBV10-3	TRBD1	TRBJ1-1	NA	TGTGCCATCAGTGAGGGGGGACAGGGGGGAACTGAAGCTTTCTTT	CAISEGGQGGTEAFF
TRBV12-5	NA	TRBJ2-5	NA	TGTGCTAGTGGTTTCCGAGAAGAGACCCAGTACTTC	CASGFREETQYF
TRBV6-5	NA	TRBJ1-2	NA	TGTGCCAGCAGTTCCCGCGGGGGCGGGCATGGCTACACCTTC	CASSSRGGGHGYTF
TRBV5-6	TRBD2	TRBJ2-7	NA	TGTGCCAGCAGCGGGGGACTAGCGGGGGGCTACGAGCAGTACTTC	CASSGGLAGGYEQYF
TRBV5-8	TRBD1	TRBJ2-7	NA	TGTGCCAGCAGCATATACCGGGGACAGGGAGGCGACGAGCAGTACTTC	CASSIYRGQGGDEQYF
TRBV11-1	NA	TRBJ2-1	NA	TGTGCCAGCAGCTTAGGGTCCGGTGAGCAGTTCTTC	CASSLGSGEQFF
TRBV18	TRBD2	TRBJ2-3	once	TGTGCCAGCTCACCCCGATCAGCGGGAGGATTAGGCACAGATACGCAGTATTTT	CASSPRSAGGLGTDTQYF
TRBV7-7	TRBD2	TRBJ2-3	NA	TGTGCCAGCTCCGAGCGGGGGCATAGCACAGATACGCAGTATTTT	CASSERGHSTDTQYF
TRBV2	TRBD1	TRBJ2-1	NA	TGTGCCAGCAGTGAAGAGATGCAGGGGGCAAGGAATGAGCAGTTCTTC	CASSEEMQGARNEQFF
TRBV30	NA	TRBJ1-1	NA	TGTGCCTGGAGTGTACTGCGGCAAGTGAACACTGAAGCTTTCTTT	CAWSVLRQVNTEAFF
TRBV6-1	TRBD1	TRBJ1-1	NA	TGTGCCAGCAGTGACCCGGACAGGGTCGTTGAAGCTTTCTTT	CASSDPDRVVEAFF
TRBV25-1	NA	TRBJ2-7	NA	TGTGCCAGCAGTGAAGCAGGGAGGTCCTTCGAGCAGTACTTC	CASSEAGRSFEQYF
TRBV2	NA	TRBJ1-3	NA	TGTGCCAGGACGACAGACTCTGGAAACACCATATATTTT	CARTTDSGNTIYF
TRBV30	NA	TRBJ1-3	NA	TGTGCCTGGTCGACCGGCGGGTCTGGAAACACCATATATTTT	CAWSTGGSGNTIYF
TRBV7-9	TRBD1	TRBJ1-1	once	TGTGCCAGCAGCTTATTCTCAGGGGGGATGAACACTGAAGCTTTCTTT	CASSLFSGGMNTEAFF
TRBV4-2	TRBD2	TRBJ2-1	NA	TGTGCCAGCAGCCAGCAAAGACTAGCCAATGAGCAGTTCTTC	CASSQQRLANEQFF
TRBV30	TRBD1	TRBJ1-2	once	TGTGCCTGGAGTGTCGGAGGGACAGGGCGCAACTATGGCTACACCTTC	CAWSVGGTGRNYGYTF
TRBV7-2	TRBD2	TRBJ2-7	NA	TGTGCCAGCAGCCCTCAGACTAGCGGGGGGCTTGAGCAGTACTTC	CASSPQTSGGLEQYF
TRBV6-5	TRBD2	TRBJ2-1	NA	TGTGCCAGCAGTACCCGTCTAGCGGGAGGGAGTGAGCAGTTCTTC	CASSTRLAGGSEQFF
TRBV5-1	NA	TRBJ2-7	NA	TGCGCCAGCAGCTTGTCCGATCAGGTCTTCGAGCAGTACTTC	CASSLSDQVFEQYF
TRBV7-2	TRBD2	TRBJ2-3	NA	TGTGCCAGCAGCCCGCGACCGGGACTAGCGGGGACCGATACGCAGTATTTT	CASSPRPGLAGTDTQYF
TRBV23-1	NA	TRBJ1-5	NA	TGCGCCAGCAGTCACCGAACCAGGGCTTATAGCAATCAGCCCCAGCATTTT	CASSHRTRAYSNQPQHF
TRBV4-2	TRBD1	TRBJ1-2	NA	TGTGCCAGCAGCCAAGGTCGGGGGACAGGGCCTTATGGCTACACCTTC	CASSQGRGTGPYGYTF
TRBV28	TRBD1	TRBJ1-2	NA	TGTGCCAGCAGTTTGTCTCTGACAGGGGGTCTCAACTATGGCTACACCTTC	CASSLSLTGGLNYGYTF